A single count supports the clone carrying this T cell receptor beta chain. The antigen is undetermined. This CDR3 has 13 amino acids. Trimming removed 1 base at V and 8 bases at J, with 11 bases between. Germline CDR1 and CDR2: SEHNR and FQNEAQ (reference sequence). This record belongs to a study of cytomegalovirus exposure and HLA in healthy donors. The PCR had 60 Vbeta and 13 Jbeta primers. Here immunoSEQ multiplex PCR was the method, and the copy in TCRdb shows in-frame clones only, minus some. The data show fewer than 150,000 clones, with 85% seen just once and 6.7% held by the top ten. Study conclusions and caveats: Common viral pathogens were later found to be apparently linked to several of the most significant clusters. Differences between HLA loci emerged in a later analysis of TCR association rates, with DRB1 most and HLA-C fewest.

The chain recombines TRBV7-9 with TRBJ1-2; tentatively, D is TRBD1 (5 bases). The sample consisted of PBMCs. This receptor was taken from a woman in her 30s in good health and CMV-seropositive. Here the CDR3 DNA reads TGTGCCAGCAGCTTAGGGCAGGGAGGAGGCTACACCTTC. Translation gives CASSLGQGGGYTF. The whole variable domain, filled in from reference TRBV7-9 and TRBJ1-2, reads DTGVSQNPRHKITKRGQNVTFRCDPISEHNRLYWYRQTLGQGPEFLTYFQNEAQLEKSRLLSDRFSAERPKGSFSTLEIQRTEQGDSAMYLCASSLGQGGGYTFGSGTRLTVV.